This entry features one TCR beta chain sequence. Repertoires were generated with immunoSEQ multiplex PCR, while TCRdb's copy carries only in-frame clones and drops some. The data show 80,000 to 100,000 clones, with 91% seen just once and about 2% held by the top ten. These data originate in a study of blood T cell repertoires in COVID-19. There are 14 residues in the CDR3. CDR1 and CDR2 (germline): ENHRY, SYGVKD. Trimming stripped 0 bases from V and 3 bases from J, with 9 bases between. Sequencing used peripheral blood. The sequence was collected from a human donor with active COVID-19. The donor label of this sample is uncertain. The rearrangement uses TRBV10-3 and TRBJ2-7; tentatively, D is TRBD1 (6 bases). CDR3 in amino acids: CAISESNRVYEQYF. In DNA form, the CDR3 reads TGTGCCATCAGTGAGTCTAACAGGGTCTACGAGCAGTACTTC.